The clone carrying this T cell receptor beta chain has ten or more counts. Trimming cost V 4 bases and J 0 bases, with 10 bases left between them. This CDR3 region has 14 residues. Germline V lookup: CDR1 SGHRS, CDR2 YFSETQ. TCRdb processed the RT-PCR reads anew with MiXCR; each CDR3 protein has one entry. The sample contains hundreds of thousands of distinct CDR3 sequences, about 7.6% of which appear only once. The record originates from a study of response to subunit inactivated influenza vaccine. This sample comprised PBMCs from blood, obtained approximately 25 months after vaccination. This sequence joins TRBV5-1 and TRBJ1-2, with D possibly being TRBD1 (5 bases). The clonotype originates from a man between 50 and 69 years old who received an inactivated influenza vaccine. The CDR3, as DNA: TGCGCCAGCAGCCCAGGGTCAGCTAACTATGGCTACACCTTC. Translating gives CASSPGSANYGYTF.